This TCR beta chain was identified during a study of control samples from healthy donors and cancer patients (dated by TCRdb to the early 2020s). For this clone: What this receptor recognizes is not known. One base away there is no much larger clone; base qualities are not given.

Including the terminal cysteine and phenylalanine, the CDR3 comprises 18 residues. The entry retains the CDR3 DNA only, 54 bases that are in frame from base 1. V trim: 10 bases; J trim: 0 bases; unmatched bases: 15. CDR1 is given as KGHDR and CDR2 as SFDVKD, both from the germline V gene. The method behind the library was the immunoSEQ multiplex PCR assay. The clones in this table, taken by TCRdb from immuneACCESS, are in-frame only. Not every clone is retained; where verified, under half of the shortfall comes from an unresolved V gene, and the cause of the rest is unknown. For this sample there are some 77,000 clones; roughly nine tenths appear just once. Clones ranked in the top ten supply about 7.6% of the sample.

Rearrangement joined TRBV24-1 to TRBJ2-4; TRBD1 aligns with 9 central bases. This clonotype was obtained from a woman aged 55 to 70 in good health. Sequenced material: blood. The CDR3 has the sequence CATHFPGQGPLAKNIQYF. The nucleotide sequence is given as TGTGCCACGCACTTCCCGGGACAGGGACCGTTAGCCAAAAACATTCAGTACTTC.